This T cell receptor beta chain was retrieved from a study of cytomegalovirus exposure and HLA in healthy donors (TCRdb year 2017). At the level of the whole study: According to an earlier analysis of around 600 of the donors, 200 million or so T cells yielded 90 million to 140 million unique TCR beta sequences and less than 300 Gb of sequence data. An earlier analysis of approximately 640 of the donors applied high-throughput TCR beta sequencing to assess whether each TCR beta V gene segment acted as functional or pseudogenic. Typing coverage differed by locus: A, B, C, DRB1 and DQB1 were typed in roughly 620-640 donors, DQA1 in around 500, DPA1 in some 610, and DPB1 in roughly 470. Genome-wide SNP genotypes for about 55% of the 666 donors were used in a later genetic analysis, which treated that subset as a discovery cohort. In the later analysis, no new phenotypic data were used to find candidate immune exposures; instead, reliance was placed on TCR beta sequences and their occurrence across donors. Donor age, sex, ethnicity and CMV serostatus were collected together with the repertoire data. High-throughput TCR immunosequencing, statistical association of individual TCRs with disease status, and machine learning were combined to predict cytomegalovirus infection status. Of the roughly 400 genotyped donors, about 80% fell in the genetic ancestry cluster associated with self-reported Caucasian donors. A separate validation cohort of approximately 130 different subjects was used in addition to the approximately 610-subject first cohort. A later analysis re-examined previously published TCR beta repertoires from hundreds of donors and added high-resolution HLA genotyping to investigate patterns of TCR occurrence. About five DR-DQ haplotypes were handled as single units for association and clustering because linkage in the cohort was strong. Every repertoire in the discovery cohort had been generated on one and the same sequencing platform. Approximately 300 gigabases of sequencing data and approximately 91 million unique TCR sequences made up an early release that covered around 640 HLA-typed donors. HLA typing included class I and class II loci at four-digit resolution. Among 398 genotyped donors of the cohort, an average of around 240,000 unique TCR beta nucleotide sequences were sequenced per donor, 15% to 20% of them non-productive. The study aimed to test whether cataloging public T cell receptors could reveal signatures of past pathogen exposure. The study used immunosequencing to profile the T cell repertoires of around 600 subjects and linked those repertoires to cytomegalovirus serostatus. Points the paper makes about the study in general: A later analysis associated about 17,000 TCR beta sequences with specific HLA alleles at a false discovery rate of 0.05. In a later genetic analysis, fewer N-insertions in productive TCRs were reported among donors in an Asian-associated ancestry cluster than the approximately 670-donor mean. In a later analysis, several top co-occurrence clusters were reported to appear linked to parvovirus B19, influenza, CMV and Epstein-Barr virus. In this cohort, only TCR beta chains were sequenced, and detectable features were limited by the absence of alpha or paired-chain data. The 87-base-pair reads could not distinguish some IMGT-functional V segments, including TRBV6-2 and TRBV6-3, so those segments were excluded. An earlier analysis of 587 of the donors showed that most TCR beta V segments appeared in productive rearrangements either about 90% or about 30% of the time, which broadly matched IMGT annotations. Linkage disequilibrium might explain the correlated functional status among segregating V segments, but an unknown experimental factor could not be excluded. For the cohort, immune exposure information was limited to CMV serostatus. A later genetic analysis associated a missense DCLRE1C variant with V-gene and J-gene trimming of TCR beta chains, and an independent cohort replicated the association. A group of highly shared sequence variants was considered likely to be a technical artifact of the sequencing pipeline. The classifier was reported to diagnose cytomegalovirus status with high specificity and sensitivity in both the original and validation cohorts. Most CMV-associated TCR beta chains appeared to be HLA-restricted in a later analysis, and the HLA associations seemed to be driven largely by CMV exposure. The presence/absence analyses assumed that sequencing depth was roughly uniform across donors, and that assumption may not be true. Strong co-occurrence of HLA alleles, especially DR and DQ, made assigning TCR associations to individual alleles difficult. According to the authors, the approach could potentially be generalized to other disease states and immunological phenotypes. A further reported finding was that TCR beta sequences accurately predicted the HLA-A and HLA-B alleles for most subjects in the first cohort. The earlier analysis of some 540 of the donors excluded 15 to 20 rarely observed V segments, including chromosome 9 orphons, because counts were too low. In a later analysis, HLA-associated TCR beta chains were found to be more clonally expanded and to have lower generation probabilities than equally common non-associated chains. In vitro tests confirmed that a few of the cytomegalovirus-associated TCR beta chains recognize cytomegalovirus antigens. Most TCR sequences were seen in very few donors, while some public TCRs were found in many individuals. The study listed 164 TCR beta chains as associated with cytomegalovirus. Because HLA typing was missing for some donors at each locus, association tests included only the typed subset. A later analysis found that TCR association rates varied across HLA loci, with DRB1 alleles showing the most associated TCRs and HLA-C alleles the fewest.

The cohort consisted of hundreds of healthy bone marrow donors. At the time of sampling, every cohort member was nominally healthy, though immune exposures that went unrecorded were likely present. The donor was CMV seropositive and belonged to the group of about 290 seropositive cohort members. A peripheral blood sample was provided by each donor, and peripheral blood mononuclear cells were used for TCR beta sequencing. The Qiagen DNeasy Blood Extraction Kit was used to extract genomic DNA from the blood cell samples. Library preparation employed the immunoSEQ multiplex PCR assay. A mixture of 60 forward primers for TCR Vbeta segments and 13 reverse primers for TCR Jbeta segments was used in the multiplex PCR. The CDR3 region of rearranged TCR beta genes was amplified from genomic DNA by a multiplex PCR assay. On the Illumina HiSeq System, the amplified TCR beta libraries were sequenced as 87-base-pair reads. In the authors' own workflow: A later analysis tallied approximately 87 million unique TCR beta chains across the 650 to 750 repertoires, and approximately 12 million of those chains were shared by two or more donors. To remove PCR and sequencing errors, raw reads were error-corrected and collapsed into unique sequences using a nearest-neighbor algorithm that merged closely related sequences. CDR3 sequences were aligned to IMGT reference sequences to assign V, D and J gene segments. For a sequence to be retained, a match of at least six nucleotides was required to both a V gene segment and a J gene segment. A rearrangement was called productive if the CDR3 had no stop codons and remained in frame with V and J, and every other rearrangement was called non-productive. Following IMGT convention, CDR3 was defined as the stretch from the second conserved V-encoded cysteine to the conserved J-encoded phenylalanine. The earlier analysis of 587 of the donors excluded any sequence lacking an unambiguous match to a single V gene segment. In an earlier analysis of some 590 of the donors, a V segment was called functional when productive rearrangements were above 56.7%, and segregating when the standard deviation between donors exceeded 5%. A statistical classification framework was built to diagnose cytomegalovirus status from the catalog of TCR beta chain sequences. In a later analysis, V and J genes were assigned by comparing TCR nucleotide sequences against IMGT/GENE-DB human TR gene sequences. Using the TCRdist pipeline, a later analysis assigned CDR3 sequences along with most-parsimonious VDJ recombination scenarios. A later analysis defined each TCR beta chain by its CDR3 amino acid sequence plus V-gene family, and excluded reads lacking a unique V-gene family. To address suspected cross-contamination and a sequencing artifact, a later analysis removed roughly 640 highly shared, low-generation-probability nucleotide sequences. In a later analysis, a clonal expansion index for each public chain was calculated from normalized within-repertoire ranks of inferred template counts. A later analysis computed generation probabilities with a VDJ recombination model fitted to out-of-frame rearrangements, and checked the results against IGoR. In a later analysis, TCR-TCR, TCR-HLA and TCR-CMV co-occurrence was scored with hypergeometric tests, and a repertoire-size bias correction was applied to TCR pairs. A later analysis estimated false discovery rates by permuting HLA or CMV assignments 20 times. In a later analysis, co-occurring TCRs were grouped using DBSCAN, with TCRdist sequence similarity added in when clustering inside HLA-allele-positive subsets. Repertoires with fewer than 30,000 or more than 120,000 public chains were left out of co-occurrence clustering, as were about five repertoires with anomalous nucleotide sharing. Imported from immuneACCESS, the table was reduced by TCRdb to in-frame sequences with V and J called. These copies leave out some clones; in studies compared against another copy, an unresolved V gene accounts for under half, and the cause of the remainder is not known. That table furnishes V, J and clone size, whereas the DNA furnished D and trimming. The sample has around 70,000 clones on record, less than 80% of them singletons. The top ten clonotypes cover about 8.2% of the sample.

In the germline V gene, CDR1 corresponds to SGHRS and CDR2 to YFSETQ. The germline V end is reduced by 5 bases and the J end by 2 bases; junction bases left unmatched: 5. The CDR3, from cysteine to phenylalanine, totals 14 residues. The sequence is cut down to CDR3 DNA, 42 bases in frame from base 1. Details on this clone: Its antigen is unknown. The input lacks base qualities; no much larger clone sits a single base away.

The sample taken for sequencing was PBMCs. This TCR was sampled from a woman aged 35 to 49 in good health and CMV-seropositive. Here the chain combines TRBV5-1 and TRBJ2-3; 7 junctional bases match TRBD1. The sequenced DNA is TGCGCCAGCAGACCGACAGGGCCCACAGATACGCAGTATTTT. The resulting protein is CASRPTGPTDTQYF.